Below are 12 T cell receptor beta chains sequenced from a single sample in a study of glioma-infiltrating T cells. TCR alpha and beta CDR3 regions were amplified from RNA using iRepertoire nested multiplex PCR. TCRdb processed the multiplex PCR reads anew with MiXCR; each CDR3 protein has one entry. In the table there are approximately 120,000 distinct CDR3 sequences, 20% to 25% of which are singletons. Input material: glioma tissue, nonneoplastic brain tissue, or PBMCs (not recorded which). Source of these receptors: a human donor with low-grade glioma or glioblastoma, undergoing nonglioma brain surgery, or in good health (not recorded which).

This clonotype was seen at least ten times. A much larger clone sits a single nucleotide away, making a read error possible. The rearrangement uses TRBV6-1 and TRBJ2-3; 10 positions match TRBD2. CDR1 and CDR2 from the germline V gene are MNHNS and SASEGT. CDR3 length: 15 residues. The CDR3, as DNA: TGTACCAGCAGTAGCCCTAGCGGGAGTACAGATACGCAGTATTTT. Translation: CTSSSPSGSTDTQYF.

Ten or more counts support this clonotype. DNA of the CDR3: TGTGCCAGCGGACTTGCTCTCCACGAGCAGTACTTC. Translation: CASGLALHEQYF. This chain uses TRBV6-1 with TRBJ2-7, with a weak D call TRBD2 (5 bases). Trimming cost V 8 bases and J 5 bases, with 13 bases left between them. CDR1 MNHNS and CDR2 SASEGT come from the germline V gene. The CDR3 has 12 amino acids.

This clonotype was detected many times. This chain links TRBV6-2 or TRBV6-3 with TRBJ1-1; weak D call: TRBD1 (5 bases). The CDR3 runs 13 residues. V lost 2 bases and J lost 1, with 5 bases in between. Germline V gene data show CDR1 as MNHEY and CDR2 as SVGEGT. The CDR3 DNA follows: TGTGCCAGCAGTTACGGGGGGAACACTGAAGCTTTCTTT. This codes for CASSYGGNTEAFF.

Only a few counts were recorded for this clonotype. This chain links TRBV12-3 or TRBV12-4 with TRBJ2-1; tentatively, D is TRBD2 (6 bases). Trimming left V 5 bases short and J 8 bases short, with 19 bases between. This CDR3 has 15 residues. Written as DNA, the CDR3 is TGTGCCAGCAGTCTAAGAACCGGGGGAGTGGATGAGCAGTTCTTC. Protein product: CASSLRTGGVDEQFF.

CDR3 loop: CASQGRSNEQYF. The CDR3 bases are TGTGCCAGTCAGGGTAGAAGTAACGAGCAGTACTTC. The rearrangement links TRBV2 to TRBJ2-7; D possibly corresponds to TRBD1 (5 bases). Trimming stripped 9 bases from V and 5 bases from J, with 14 bases between. The CDR3 consists of 12 residues. The germline gives CDR1 SNHLY, CDR2 FYNNEI.

This clonotype was counted ten times or more. The chain links TRBV6-2 or TRBV6-3 to TRBJ2-7, with TRBD2 identical over 9 bases. The CDR3 loop spans 16 amino acids. With 2 bases clipped from V and 2 bases from J, the junction kept 7 bases outside the gene matches. Germline V gives CDR1 MNHEY, CDR2 SVGEGT. CDR3 amino acids: CASSYTTSGITYEQYF. The CDR3 DNA sequence: TGTGCCAGCAGTTACACGACTAGCGGCATTACCTACGAGCAGTACTTC.

This clonotype was found many times. V and J are TRBV7-2 and TRBJ2-5, with TRBD2 matching over 10 bases. The ends lost 5 bases at V and 2 bases at J; junction bases unmatched: 8. The CDR3 runs to 16 residues. Germline-derived CDR1 and CDR2 are SGHTA and FQGNSA. CDR3 sequence (DNA): TGTGCCAGCAGCGGGGGACTAGCGATAGGACAAGAGACCCAGTACTTC. Protein product: CASSGGLAIGQETQYF.

This clonotype was observed at least ten times. V and J are TRBV19 and TRBJ2-1; 9 bases map to TRBD2. V was clipped by 2 bases and J by 8 bases; unmatched bases: 7. CDR3 length: 15 residues. Germline CDR1 LNHDA, CDR2 SQIVND (reference sequence). The CDR3 region is CASSILAGRADEQFF. The CDR3 nucleotides are TGTGCCAGTAGTATACTAGCGGGAAGGGCGGATGAGCAGTTCTTC.

This clonotype was found many times. The V and J genes are TRBV28 and TRBJ2-7; perhaps TRBD1 as D (6 bases). The V and J ends lost 5 bases and 0 bases respectively, with 8 bases between them. The CDR3 is 13 residues long. The germline CDR1 and CDR2 sequences are MDHEN and SYDVKM. The CDR3 protein is CASSRTVSYEQYF. The CDR3 DNA reads as TGTGCCAGCAGTCGGACAGTCTCCTACGAGCAGTACTTC. The full variable domain, with the rest looked up from reference TRBV28 and TRBJ2-7, is DVKVTQSSRYLVKRTGEKVFLECVQDMDHENMFWYRQDPGLGLRLIYFSYDVKMKEKGDIPEGYSVSREKKERFSLILESASTNQTSMYLCASSRTVSYEQYFGPGTRLTVT.

This clonotype was seen many times. The chain couples TRBV4-1 to TRBJ2-1; unclear D gene. The germline V gene has CDR1 MGHRA and CDR2 YSYEKL. The CDR3 consists of 16 residues. Trimming left V 2 bases short and J 2 bases short, with 13 bases between. The CDR3 sequence is CASSQPTSDAYNEQFF. As DNA, the CDR3 is TGCGCCAGCAGCCAACCAACCTCGGACGCCTACAATGAGCAGTTCTTC.

This clonotype showed up many times. This rearrangement joins TRBV6-1 to TRBJ2-1; maybe TRBD2 (5 bases). Germline loops: CDR1 MNHNS, CDR2 SASEGT. Trimming removed 7 bases from V and 0 bases from J, with 13 bases in between. The CDR3 is 15 residues long. The CDR3 loop is CASIPTSFSYNEQFF. The CDR3, as DNA: TGTGCCAGCATACCCACTAGTTTCTCCTACAATGAGCAGTTCTTC.

Points on this clonotype: It may be a read error: a sequence one base away is much more abundant. The chain joins TRBV20-1 to TRBJ2-4; tentatively, D is TRBD1 or TRBD2 (5 bases each). CDR3 size: 18 residues. V was shortened by 4 bases and J by 0 bases, with 22 bases between the two germline ends. The germline V gene encodes CDR1 DFQATT and CDR2 SNEGSKA (reference sequence). The CDR3 protein is CSATMGDPQGVAKNIQYF. The CDR3 DNA follows: TGCAGTGCTACCATGGGGGACCCTCAAGGGGTAGCCAAAAACATTCAGTACTTC.